The sequence of this T cell receptor (beta chain) was determined in a study of molecular identifiers for immune sequencing clone quantification. Study-level findings and limits: Clones above 20 RNA copies held over 98% of effector molecules, under 1% in naive cells.

Previously reported methods and listed TCR primers produced the bulk TCR libraries. Each CDR3 protein is one row after TCRdb ran MiXCR on the PCR reads. The table includes about 640,000 distinct CDR3 sequences, 15% to 20% detected once. Libraries used 20,000 to 1,000,000 sorted naive CD8 T cells and 10%, 30% or 50% RNA input. Naive CD8 T cells were picked out by sorting for CD8+CD4-CCR7+CD45RA+. This clonotype has at least ten counts. Antigen specificity is unknown. Germline loops: CDR1 SGHTA, CDR2 FQGNSA. With 6 bases removed from V and 8 bases from J, the gap between germline ends came to 19 bases. CDR3 length equals 15 residues.

The sequence came from a human donor in good health. Some libraries in this study had Jurkat cell RNA spiked in. The rearrangement joins TRBV7-2 to TRBJ1-4; D uncertain. Sequencing was performed on naive CD8+ T cells from blood, with Jurkat cell RNA spiked in. Noted subset: FACS-sorted CD8+CD4-CCR7+CD45RA+ naive T cells. The CDR3 DNA reads as TGTGCCAGCAGACGTACCGGGGTGGGAGAAGAAAAACTGTTTTTT. It encodes CASRRTGVGEEKLFF.